This T cell receptor (beta chain) was obtained from a study of blood T cell repertoires in COVID-19. As for the study in general: The samples span acute and convalescent COVID-19 from the United States, Italy and Spain. T cells, B-cell-depleted T cells, or PBMCs supplied cDNA or gDNA.

Here immunoSEQ multiplex PCR was the method, and the copy in TCRdb shows in-frame clones only, minus some. Among nearly 400,000 clones listed, approximately 89% were seen once. The CDR3 spans 12 residues. CDR1 is MNHEY and CDR2 is SMNVEV in the germline V gene (reference sequence). V was cut by 3 bases and J by 8 bases, with 7 bases left in between. The genes are TRBV27 and TRBJ1-4; no clear D. Material: PBMCs or T cells enriched from blood (not recorded which). The TCR was taken from a woman aged 30 to 39 who had recovered from COVID-19. The CDR3 DNA is TGTGCCAGCAGTTTGCGAGGGGAAAAACTGTTTTTT. This sequence encodes CASSLRGEKLFF.